Presented here are 10 T cell receptor beta chains from one specimen sequenced in a study of control samples from healthy donors and cancer patients. Produced via immunoSEQ multiplex PCR; TCRdb's table is partial and in-frame only. The sample comprises approximately 79,000 clones, 70% to 90% of which are singletons, and under 7.5% rests with the top ten. The material sequenced was blood. These receptors came from a man over 45 in good health.

The chain carries TRBV10-1 and TRBJ2-1; D is undetermined. This CDR3 is built from 15 residues. The V end lost 3 bases, the J end lost 0 bases, and 9 bases lay between the germline ends. Germline CDR1 is WNHNN and CDR2 is SYGVQD (reference sequence). The CDR3, as DNA: TGCGCCAGCAGTGAATCGTTAACCTCCTACAATGAGCAGTTCTTC. It encodes CASSESLTSYNEQFF.

J is TRBJ2-1 and V is TRBV7-9, with D perhaps matching TRBD1 or TRBD2 (5 bases each). This CDR3 has 15 amino acids. Germline CDR1 reads SEHNR; CDR2 reads FQNEAQ (reference sequence). Trimming stripped 8 bases from V and 1 base from J, with 15 bases between. CDR3 protein: CASRDVGPSYNEQFF. CDR3 DNA: TGTGCCAGCCGCGACGTGGGACCTTCCTACAATGAGCAGTTCTTC.

The chain links TRBV7-2 to TRBJ2-5; 11 nucleotides agree with TRBD1. Germline V gene sequence: CDR1 SGHTA, CDR2 FQGNSA. The V gene end was trimmed by 4 bases and the J gene end by 5 bases; junction bases not matched to a gene: 12. The CDR3 consists of 17 residues. Written as DNA, the CDR3 is TGTGCCAGCAGCTCTAAGCTCGGACAGGGGGCTCGTGAGACCCAGTACTTC. Protein product: CASSSKLGQGARETQYF. Full variable domain (rest looked up from reference TRBV7-2 and TRBJ2-5): GAGVSQSPSNKVTEKGKDVELRCDPISGHTALYWYRQSLGQGLEFLIYFQGNSAPDKSGLPSDRFSAERTGGSVSTLTIQRTQQEDSAVYLCASSSKLGQGARETQYFGPGTRLLVL.

The rearrangement joins TRBV7-2 to TRBJ2-2, with unresolved D. CDR3 length equals 12 residues. V dropped 1 base and J dropped 6 bases, with 3 bases sitting between them. Germline values: CDR1 SGHTA, CDR2 FQGNSA. As DNA, the CDR3 is TGTGCCAGCAGCTTAGTTTCCGGGGAGCTGTTTTTT. Protein product: CASSLVSGELFF. Based on the CDR3 plus reference TRBV7-2 and TRBJ2-2, the full variable domain is GAGVSQSPSNKVTEKGKDVELRCDPISGHTALYWYRQSLGQGLEFLIYFQGNSAPDKSGLPSDRFSAERTGGSVSTLTIQRTQQEDSAVYLCASSLVSGELFFGEGSRLTVL.

This chain links TRBV12-3 or TRBV12-4 with TRBJ1-5; a weak D match, TRBD1 (6 bases). The CDR3 length is 13 residues. Between the trimmed V and J ends, which lost 1 base and 5 bases, there was a span of 6 bases. For the CDR3, the DNA is TGTGCCAGCAGTTTAGAGGGGGATCAGCCCCAGCATTTT. This gives the protein CASSLEGDQPQHF.

This clone is a singleton in its sample. The chain couples TRBV11-3 to TRBJ1-1, with D unclear. This CDR3 contains 13 residues. Germline V lookup: CDR1 SGHNT, CDR2 YENEEA. V lost 1 base, J lost 1 base, and 4 bases lay in between. For the CDR3, the DNA is TGTGCCAGCAGCTTAGTTCAGAACACTGAAGCTTTCTTT. Protein product: CASSLVQNTEAFF. The full variable domain, in which reference TRBV11-3 and TRBJ1-1 provide the parts outside the CDR3, is EAGVVQSPRYKIIEKKQPVAFWCNPISGHNTLYWYLQNLGQGPELLIRYENEEAVDDSQLPKDRFSAERLKGVDSTLKIQPAELGDSAVYLCASSLVQNTEAFFGQGTRLTVV.

The sample holds one count of this clone. J is TRBJ2-3 and V is TRBV10-1; 8 bases map to TRBD1. The length of the CDR3 is 14 residues. Unmatched junction bases numbered 10, after V lost 10 bases and J lost 4 bases. Germline assignment: CDR1 WNHNN and CDR2 SYGVQD (reference sequence). CDR3 DNA sequence: TGCGCCATCACTTCAGGGGGCCCCTCAGATACGCAGTATTTT. This encodes CAITSGGPSDTQYF.

V usage is TRBV15 and J usage is TRBJ2-7; TRBD1 or TRBD2 may be the D gene (5 bases each). This CDR3 has 17 amino acids. CDR1 LNHNV and CDR2 YYDKDF come from the germline V gene (reference sequence). V was cut by 1 base and J by 1 base, with 17 bases left in between. This chain's CDR3 is CATSRGGERGPSYEQYF. CDR3 sequence (DNA): TGTGCCACCAGCAGAGGAGGTGAGAGGGGTCCTTCCTACGAGCAGTACTTC. The variable domain in full, completed from reference TRBV15 and TRBJ2-7, reads DAMVIQNPRYQVTQFGKPVTLSCSQTLNHNVMYWYQQKSSQAPKLLFHYYDKDFNNEADTPDNFQSRRPNTSFCFLDIRSPGLGDTAMYLCATSRGGERGPSYEQYFGPGTRLTVT.

The rearrangement joins TRBV4-1 to TRBJ2-7; 7 nucleotides align to TRBD1. The length of the CDR3 is 15 residues. With 0 bases clipped from V and 0 bases from J, the junction kept 2 bases outside the gene matches. Looked up from germline, CDR1 is MGHRA and CDR2 is YSYEKL. The CDR3 DNA reads as TGCGCCAGCAGCCAAGAGACAGGGCCCTCCTACGAGCAGTACTTC. Residues: CASSQETGPSYEQYF.

This clone has more than one count but fewer than ten. This sample also contains other DNA sequences that code for the same CDR3. The V and J genes are TRBV11-2 and TRBJ2-1, with D perhaps matching TRBD1 or TRBD2 (6 bases each). Trimming removed 6 bases at V and 0 bases at J, with 18 bases between. The CDR3 is made up of 17 amino acids. Germline lookup yields CDR1 SGHAT and CDR2 FQNNGV. CDR3 sequence: CASRFRGAGSSYNEQFF. The CDR3 DNA follows: TGTGCCAGCAGATTTAGGGGGGCGGGGAGCTCCTACAATGAGCAGTTCTTC.